The TCR beta chain described here comes from a study of shared clonotypes between healthy human individuals. General observations from the study: Some naive CD4 clonotypes, 5% to 5.5%, turned up in common across several donors.

The authors distributed each subset's genomic DNA evenly over several immunoSEQ plates. Sequencing used immunoSEQ multiplex PCR; TCRdb keeps in-frame clones, though not all of them. The sample lists some 240,000 clones; 60% to 80% were seen once. Regarding this clone: As yet, its antigen is unknown.

With 5 bases clipped from V and 3 bases from J, the junction kept 13 bases outside the gene matches. CDR3 length: 16 residues. The V gene's germline CDR1 is SGHTA and CDR2 FQGNSA. The chain links TRBV7-2 to TRBJ2-7; 7 positions agree with TRBD1. The sequenced material came from memory CD4+ T cells sorted from blood. Stated subset: CD45RA-negative fraction. This receptor was taken from a man younger than 40 in good health. CDR3 residues: CASSPRQGDLFYEQYF. The CDR3 DNA follows: TGTGCCAGCAGCCCGCGACAGGGAGACTTGTTCTACGAGCAGTACTTC.